What follows is one T cell receptor (beta chain) and its context. The antigen is not known. The data were obtained in a study of cytomegalovirus exposure and HLA in healthy donors. Here immunoSEQ multiplex PCR was the method, and the copy in TCRdb shows in-frame clones only, minus some. The sample shows more than 80,000 clones, roughly 96% of them seen only once. Study results and limitations: Specificity for CMV antigens was confirmed in vitro for a few of the CMV-associated chains.

The CDR3 has 17 amino acids. V gave up 4 bases and J gave up 5 bases; unmatched junction bases: 13. Germline assignment: CDR1 MGHRA and CDR2 YSYEKL. Specimen: PBMCs. The genes are TRBV4-1 and TRBJ2-1, with 8 bases fitting TRBD2. The clonotype was recovered from a woman aged 18-29 years in good health and CMV-seronegative. CDR3 in DNA: TGCGCCAGCAGCCCAAACCGTCCGCGGGAGGTACACAATGAGCAGTTCTTC. Translated, it gives CASSPNRPREVHNEQFF.